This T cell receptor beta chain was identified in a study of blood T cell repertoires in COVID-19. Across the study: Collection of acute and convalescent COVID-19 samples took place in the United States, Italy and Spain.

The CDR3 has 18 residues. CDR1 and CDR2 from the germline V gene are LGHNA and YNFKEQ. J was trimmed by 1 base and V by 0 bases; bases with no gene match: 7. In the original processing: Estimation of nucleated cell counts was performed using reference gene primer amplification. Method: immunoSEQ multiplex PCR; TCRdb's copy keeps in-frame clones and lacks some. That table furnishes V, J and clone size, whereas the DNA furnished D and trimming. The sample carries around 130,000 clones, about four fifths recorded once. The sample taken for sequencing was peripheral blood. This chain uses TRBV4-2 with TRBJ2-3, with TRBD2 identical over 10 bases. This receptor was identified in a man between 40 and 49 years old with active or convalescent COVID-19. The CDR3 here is CASSQDLLAGVGTDTQYF. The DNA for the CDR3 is TGTGCCAGCAGCCAAGATCTTCTAGCGGGGGTTGGCACAGATACGCAGTATTTT.